The rows below give T cell receptor beta chains drawn from one sample of a study of CD8+CD57+ T cells in acquired aplastic anemia. TCRdb reanalysed the reads using MiXCR and keeps one entry per CDR3 protein. The table includes some 160,000 distinct CDR3 sequences, more than 45% detected once. Sequencing was performed on sorted CD4+, CD8+, or CD8+CD57+ T cells (not recorded which) from PBMCs. The receptors shown here come from a human donor with aplastic anemia. Both conserved end residues are part of each CDR3. A D gene is named only where the DNA matches it firmly.

d_call,v_call,j_call,cdr3_aa
NA,TRBV4-1,TRBJ2-7,CASSRHSGDLNYEQYF
TRBD2,TRBV7-1,TRBJ2-3,CASSSGGLAGGPGTDTQYF
NA,TRBV6-1,TRBJ2-7,CASSIRAALEQYF
TRBD2,TRBV13,TRBJ2-7,CASSLETSGILFVNEQYF
NA,TRBV15,TRBJ1-2,CATSRDAGSYGYTF
NA,TRBV30,TRBJ2-7,CAWRATGTHEQYF
NA,TRBV19,TRBJ1-2,CASNRGGPGYTF
TRBD1,TRBV7-6,TRBJ2-1,CASSSPGTGDNEQFF
NA,TRBV7-6,TRBJ1-2,CASSLSMGGANYGYTF
TRBD1,TRBV2,TRBJ2-7,CASSTDRGTLEQYF
NA,TRBV20-1,TRBJ2-3,CSARVGAGSDTQYF
TRBD2,TRBV5-1,TRBJ2-1,CASSKGTSGSIDEQFF
TRBD2,TRBV9,TRBJ2-7,CASSAGGQGEQYF
NA,TRBV6-1,TRBJ2-1,CASRSLQSYNEQFF
NA,TRBV5-1,TRBJ2-3,CASTVTLQTLGTDTQYF
NA,TRBV14,TRBJ2-7,CASSLTGHEQYF
NA,TRBV7-3,TRBJ2-3,CASSYPGGPDTQYF
NA,TRBV6-2/TRBV6-3,TRBJ1-5,CASSYSVARGGDQPQHF
TRBD1,TRBV6-5,TRBJ2-3,CASSLQLQGQDTQYF
NA,TRBV5-1,TRBJ2-2,CASSLAGRFGELFF
NA,TRBV27,TRBJ1-2,CASSPVPPYGYTF
NA,TRBV15,TRBJ1-1,CATSRDGTDEAFF
TRBD1,TRBV7-9,TRBJ2-7,CASSRRDRGYEQYF
NA,TRBV2,TRBJ1-1,CASSERMDSSEAFF
TRBD1,TRBV5-8,TRBJ1-5,CASSPQGAQRVQPQHF
NA,TRBV12-5,TRBJ1-2,CASGFDGEVLYGYTF
NA,TRBV20-1,TRBJ2-5,CSAKTTVSETQYF
NA,TRBV25-1,TRBJ1-3,CASSEGGTHYSGNTIYF
TRBD1,TRBV10-3,TRBJ2-3,CAISETGARTDTQYF
TRBD1,TRBV5-1,TRBJ1-1,CASSTGGIAEAFF
NA,TRBV30,TRBJ2-1,CAFGPREKIDEQFF
NA,TRBV2,TRBJ1-5,CASSASGDQPQHF
NA,TRBV28,TRBJ1-3,CASSEGGSRNTIYF
NA,TRBV7-3,TRBJ2-3,CASSLRGENTDTQYF
NA,TRBV30,TRBJ1-1,CAWSVFNTEAFF
NA,TRBV5-1,TRBJ2-3,CASSLLLVTDTQYF
NA,TRBV24-1,TRBJ2-3,CATSEQIGTDTQYF
NA,TRBV11-1,TRBJ2-3,CASSLERGARSTDTQYF
NA,TRBV11-2,TRBJ2-6,CASSLEVHANVLAF
TRBD2,TRBV11-2,TRBJ2-1,CASQLAGAHNEQFF
TRBD2,TRBV29-1,TRBJ2-2,CSVRGGTTNTGELFF
NA,TRBV29-1,TRBJ1-4,CSVVSPGVPKGLFF
TRBD2,TRBV10-3,TRBJ2-5,CAISEIAGALETQYF